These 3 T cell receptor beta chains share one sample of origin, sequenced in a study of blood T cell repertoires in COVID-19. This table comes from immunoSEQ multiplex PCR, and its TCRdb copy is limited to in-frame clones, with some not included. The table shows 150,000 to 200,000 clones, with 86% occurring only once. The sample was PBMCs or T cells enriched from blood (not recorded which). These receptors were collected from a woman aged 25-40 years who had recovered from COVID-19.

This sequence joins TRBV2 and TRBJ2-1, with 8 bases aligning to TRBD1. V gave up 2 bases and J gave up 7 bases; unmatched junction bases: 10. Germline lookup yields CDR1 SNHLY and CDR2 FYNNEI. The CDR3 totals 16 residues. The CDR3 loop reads CASSEWTGWLGNEQFF. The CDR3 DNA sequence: TGTGCCAGCAGTGAATGGACAGGGTGGCTCGGGAATGAGCAGTTCTTC.

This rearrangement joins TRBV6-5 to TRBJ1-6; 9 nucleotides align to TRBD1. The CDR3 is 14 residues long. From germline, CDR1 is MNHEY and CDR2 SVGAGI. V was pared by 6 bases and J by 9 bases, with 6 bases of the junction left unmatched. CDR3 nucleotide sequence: TGTGCCAGCAGCCCGGGACAGGGTACTTCACCCCTCCACTTT. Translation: CASSPGQGTSPLHF.

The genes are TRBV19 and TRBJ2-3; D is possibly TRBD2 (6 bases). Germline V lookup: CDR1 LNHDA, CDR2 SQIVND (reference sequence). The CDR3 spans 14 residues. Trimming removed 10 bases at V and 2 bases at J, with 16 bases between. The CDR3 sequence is CATRRDSPTDTQYF. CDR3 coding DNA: TGTGCCACCCGCCGGGACTCTCCCACAGATACGCAGTATTTT.